This TCR beta chain comes out of a study of early T cells in non-severe SARS-CoV-2 infection. The overall study: Sequencing was performed on bulk RNA from unsorted whole blood, leaving chains unpaired.

This clonotype was detected many times. TCRdb fed the 5' RACE reads into MiXCR, producing one record per CDR3 protein. The data show about 49,000 distinct CDR3 sequences, about 6.5% seen once. The CDR3 is 16 residues long. Germline CDR1 MNHEY, CDR2 SVGEGT. V trimming: 7 bases; J trimming: 2 bases; junction bases outside the gene matches: 7. The TCR was taken from an adult who was a healthcare worker with PCR-confirmed SARS-CoV-2 infection or an uninfected control (not recorded which). The specimen comprised whole blood, sampled at baseline. This sequence joins TRBV6-2 or TRBV6-3 and TRBJ2-1; 11 bases map to TRBD2. CDR3 bases: TGTGCCAGCATCGCGCAACTAGCGGGAGCCTACAATGAGCAGTTCTTC. Amino acids: CASIAQLAGAYNEQFF.